The 14 T cell receptor beta chains reported below all come from one sample, sequenced in a study of blood T cell repertoires in COVID-19. The method was immunoSEQ multiplex PCR; TCRdb's version includes in-frame clones alone and lacks a portion of them. The profile shows more than 85,000 clones, roughly nine tenths of them singletons. Source material: peripheral blood. Receptors originate from a middle-aged man with active COVID-19.

V and J are TRBV7-2 and TRBJ2-5, with 7 bases fitting TRBD1. CDR3 length: 13 residues. Per germline, CDR1 SGHTA and CDR2 FQGNSA. J was trimmed by 2 bases and V by 6 bases; bases with no gene match: 3. The CDR3 DNA reads TGTGCCAGCAGGCGGACAGGACAAGAGACCCAGTACTTC. Amino acids: CASRRTGQETQYF.

The V gene is TRBV7-8, the J gene TRBJ2-6; TRBD1 agrees at 9 bases. The J segment lost 8 bases and the V segment lost 5 bases, leaving 7 bases of the junction unmatched. Germline CDR1 SGHVS, CDR2 FQNEAQ. This CDR3 is 15 amino acids long. The CDR3 sequence is CASSPGTGRSNVLTF. The CDR3 DNA is TGTGCCAGCAGCCCGGGGACAGGGCGGTCCAACGTCCTGACTTTC.

The chain combines TRBV24-1 with TRBJ2-1; D remains ambiguous. The germline gives CDR1 KGHDR, CDR2 SFDVKD. The CDR3 is made up of 12 amino acids. V lost 10 bases and J 7 bases, leaving 13 bases between the germline ends. The CDR3 DNA reads as TGTGCCACGCAAAATCAGGTAAATGAGCAGTTCTTC. This codes for CATQNQVNEQFF.

The chain joins TRBV27 to TRBJ1-6, with 7 bases identical to TRBD1. V trimming: 4 bases; J trimming: 10 bases; junction bases outside the gene matches: 7. Germline V CDR1 and CDR2: MNHEY, SMNVEV (reference sequence). CDR3 size: 14 residues. CDR3 in DNA: TGTGCCAGCAGTTCGGGGACAGAAAGATCACCCCTCCACTTT. It specifies CASSSGTERSPLHF.

The rearrangement uses TRBV10-1 and TRBJ2-1; D not resolved. The CDR3 has 17 amino acids. V was cut by 8 bases and J by 6 bases, with 26 bases left in between. Germline V gives CDR1 WNHNN, CDR2 SYGVQD (reference sequence). The CDR3 DNA follows: TGCGCCAGCGAAGAAGAACCTCCAGCGAGCCCCCCCAATGAGCAGTTCTTC. Its protein is CASEEEPPASPPNEQFF.

The rearrangement links TRBV6-6 to TRBJ2-4; perhaps TRBD1 as D (5 bases). Germline lookup yields CDR1 MNHNY and CDR2 SVGAGI (reference sequence). The CDR3 is made up of 14 amino acids. Trimming stripped 2 bases from V and 2 bases from J, with 7 bases between. The CDR3 region has the DNA TGTGCCAGCAGTTACAAGGGGACCAAAAACATTCAGTACTTC. Translating gives CASSYKGTKNIQYF.

This chain connects TRBV27 to TRBJ1-5, with 10 bases lining up with TRBD1. This CDR3 has 14 residues. V lost 5 bases to trimming and J lost 2 bases; unmatched junction nucleotides: 0. Germline-derived CDR1 and CDR2 are MNHEY and SMNVEV (reference sequence). This CDR3 reads CASSGTGGNQPQHF. DNA of the CDR3: TGTGCCAGCAGTGGGACAGGGGGCAATCAGCCCCAGCATTTT.

The chain joins TRBV6-5 to TRBJ1-2, with D tentatively TRBD1 (5 bases). The CDR3 contains 13 residues. Germline loops: CDR1 MNHEY, CDR2 SVGAGI. Trimming cost V 2 bases and J 6 bases, with 10 bases left between them. CDR3 amino acids: CASSYLQGNGYTF. The DNA for the CDR3 is TGTGCCAGCAGTTACCTTCAGGGCAATGGCTACACCTTC.

This chain links TRBV12-3 or TRBV12-4 with TRBJ1-2; 7 bases line up with TRBD1. This CDR3 has 12 residues. V lost 5 bases, J lost 7 bases, and 4 bases stayed unmatched. Here the CDR3 reads CASSTGAGGYTF. CDR3 nucleotides: TGTGCCAGCAGTACAGGGGCCGGTGGCTACACCTTC.

The rearrangement uses TRBV12-5 and TRBJ2-2; TRBD1 is a possible D gene (6 bases). The V gene's germline CDR1 is LGHNT and CDR2 FRNRAP. The CDR3 loop spans 15 amino acids. V dropped 5 bases and J dropped 5 bases, with 15 bases sitting between them. CDR3 DNA: TGTGCTAGTGGTCTATGGACAGCAGGGACCGGGGAGCTGTTTTTT. This sequence encodes CASGLWTAGTGELFF.

The chain joins TRBV4-1 to TRBJ2-7, with 11 positions matching TRBD1. CDR3 length: 18 residues. J gave up 3 bases and V 1 base, and 11 bases lay outside the gene matches. The germline gives CDR1 MGHRA, CDR2 YSYEKL. CDR3 amino acids: CASSQGARDRGKGYEQYF. The DNA of the CDR3 is TGCGCCAGCAGCCAAGGGGCACGGGACAGGGGGAAAGGCTACGAGCAGTACTTC.

The rearrangement uses TRBV19 and TRBJ2-1, with 7 nucleotides matching TRBD1. This CDR3 contains 13 residues. Trimming cost V 9 bases and J 2 bases; bases outside gene matches: 4. CDR1 and CDR2 (germline): LNHDA, SQIVND (reference sequence). The CDR3 here is CASRDSPYNEQFF. The DNA for the CDR3 is TGTGCCAGCCGGGACAGTCCCTACAATGAGCAGTTCTTC.

V is TRBV2 and J is TRBJ1-6; D is unresolved. The CDR3 is made up of 16 amino acids. Trimming left V 4 bases short and J 0 bases short, with 10 bases between. From germline, CDR1 is SNHLY and CDR2 FYNNEI. The CDR3 spells CASSGGSSSYNSPLHF. The CDR3 DNA reads TGTGCCAGCAGTGGCGGCAGTAGCTCCTATAATTCACCCCTCCACTTT.

The V call is TRBV2, the J call TRBJ2-2, with 7 bases aligning to TRBD1. Germline V gene data show CDR1 as SNHLY and CDR2 as FYNNEI. The CDR3 is 16 residues long. J lost 2 bases, V lost 5 bases, and 8 bases had no gene match. The CDR3 protein is CASSYTGTENTGELFF. CDR3 in DNA: TGTGCCAGCAGTTACACCGGGACAGAAAACACCGGGGAGCTGTTTTTT. Supplemented by reference TRBV2 and TRBJ2-2, the full variable domain reads EPEVTQTPSHQVTQMGQEVILRCVPISNHLYFYWYRQILGQKVEFLVSFYNNEISEKSEIFDDQFSVERPDGSNFTLKIRSTKLEDSAMYFCASSYTGTENTGELFFGEGSRLTVL.